Listed below are T cell receptor beta chains from one sample, sequenced in a study of shared clonotypes between healthy human individuals. Clones were read by immunoSEQ multiplex PCR, and TCRdb kept only the in-frame ones, dropping some. The data show approximately 640,000 clones, 80% to 95% seen once. Specimen: memory CD8+ T cells from PBMCs. These receptors were collected from a man between 18 and 29 years old in good health. Some clones in this sample may be carry-over from other donors' samples. CDR3s include the opening cysteine and the closing phenylalanine or tryptophan. The D gene is left open where the match is weak. For some rows the clone size is stated as once, few or many, or as a class when expanded; others skip it.

v_call	clone_size	d_call	j_call	cdr3_aa	cdr3_nt
TRBV29-1	-	-	TRBJ2-1	CSVDGGESGSYNEQFF	TGCAGCGTTGACGGTGGGGAGTCGGGCTCCTACAATGAGCAGTTCTTC
TRBV29-1	-	-	TRBJ2-1	CSVEDPTTPASYNEQFF	TGCAGCGTTGAAGACCCGACGACACCGGCTTCCTACAATGAGCAGTTCTTC
TRBV5-6	once	-	TRBJ2-1	CASSLDRGPYNEQFF	TGTGCCAGCAGCTTGGATCGGGGGCCCTACAATGAGCAGTTCTTC
TRBV28	-	-	TRBJ2-1	CASSPTGAGNEQFF	TGTGCCAGCAGCCCGACCGGGGCCGGCAATGAGCAGTTCTTC
TRBV7-9	-	TRBD1	TRBJ2-2	CAVTEDRDPGELFF	TGTGCCGTAACTGAGGACAGGGATCCCGGGGAGCTGTTTTTT
TRBV29-1	-	-	TRBJ2-1	CSVPAAGPQNEQFF	TGCAGCGTTCCAGCTGCGGGCCCCCAAAATGAGCAGTTCTTC
TRBV29-1	-	-	TRBJ1-2	CSVVGDNYYGYTF	TGCAGCGTTGTGGGGGACAACTACTATGGCTACACCTTC
TRBV30	-	-	TRBJ2-2	CACPGGQDTGELFF	TGTGCCTGCCCCGGCGGCCAGGACACCGGGGAGCTGTTTTTT
TRBV7-9	few	-	TRBJ1-1	CASSLPDNTEAFF	TGTGCCAGCAGCCTACCGGACAACACTGAAGCTTTCTTT
TRBV30	-	-	TRBJ2-7	CAWSVYRGRFYEQYF	TGTGCCTGGAGTGTATATCGGGGCCGTTTCTACGAGCAGTACTTC
TRBV4-1	many	-	TRBJ2-5	CASSQGGTMYQETQYF	TGCGCCAGCAGCCAAGGGGGTACAATGTACCAAGAGACCCAGTACTTC
TRBV5-5	-	-	TRBJ2-7	CASSLNLGTYEQYF	TGTGCCAGCAGCTTGAACCTAGGCACCTACGAGCAGTACTTC
TRBV2	-	TRBD1	TRBJ2-7	CASRTGQEVYEQYF	TGTGCCAGCAGGACGGGACAGGAGGTCTACGAGCAGTACTTC
TRBV7-8	once	-	TRBJ2-7	CASSFENSYEQYF	TGTGCCAGCAGCTTTGAGAACTCCTACGAGCAGTACTTC
TRBV5-1	-	-	TRBJ1-1	CASSLEWGRGNTEAFF	TGCGCCAGCAGCTTGGAATGGGGCAGGGGAAACACTGAAGCTTTCTTT
TRBV11-2	-	-	TRBJ2-5	CASSFSAQRPQETQYF	TGTGCCAGCAGCTTTAGCGCCCAAAGGCCACAAGAGACCCAGTACTTC
TRBV27	-	-	TRBJ2-3	CASSPSTDTQYF	TGTGCCAGCAGTCCCAGCACAGATACGCAGTATTTT
TRBV27	few	-	TRBJ2-2	CASSSHTGELFF	TGTGCCAGCAGTTCCCACACCGGGGAGCTGTTTTTT
TRBV4-3	-	-	TRBJ1-5	CASSQGLRTENQPQHF	TGCGCCAGCAGCCAAGGCCTACGGACAGAGAATCAGCCCCAGCATTTT
TRBV28	-	TRBD2	TRBJ2-1	CASSPHDWGGSYNEQFF	TGTGCCAGCAGTCCCCACGATTGGGGGGGCTCCTACAATGAGCAGTTCTTC
TRBV4-1	-	TRBD2	TRBJ2-1	CASSRLAGTYNEQFF	TGCGCCAGCAGCCGACTAGCGGGTACTTACAATGAGCAGTTCTTC
TRBV29-1	-	-	TRBJ1-1	CSAVGGLGSEAFF	TGCAGCGCCGTTGGCGGGTTGGGATCCGAAGCTTTCTTT
TRBV5-1	-	-	TRBJ2-7	CASSLSASALYEQYF	TGCGCCAGCAGCTTGTCGGCTAGCGCCTTATACGAGCAGTACTTC
TRBV28	-	-	TRBJ2-1	CASSFRGGSNEQFF	TGTGCCAGCAGTTTTAGAGGGGGATCCAATGAGCAGTTCTTC
TRBV19	once	TRBD2	TRBJ2-7	CASSSWTSGRYEQYF	TGTGCCAGTAGTTCTTGGACTAGCGGTCGATACGAGCAGTACTTC
TRBV25-1	once	-	TRBJ2-1	CASSESTRNRRDEQFF	TGTGCCAGCAGTGAATCTACCCGAAACAGACGGGATGAGCAGTTCTTC
TRBV7-6	-	-	TRBJ2-3	CASSLETGTFRTDTQYF	TGTGCCAGCAGCCTAGAGACCGGGACTTTTCGCACAGATACGCAGTATTTT
TRBV7-2	-	-	TRBJ2-7	CASSLAPGVYEQYF	TGTGCCAGCAGCTTAGCGCCAGGGGTCTACGAGCAGTACTTC
TRBV5-1	-	-	TRBJ1-3	CASSSDAKGGNTIYF	TGCGCCAGCAGCTCGGACGCAAAAGGAGGAAACACCATATATTTT
TRBV15	-	TRBD1	TRBJ2-3	CATGTGVTDTQYF	TGTGCCACCGGGACAGGGGTCACAGATACGCAGTATTTT
TRBV4-3	-	-	TRBJ2-2	CASSQAPFFDRTGTGELFF	TGCGCCAGCAGCCAAGCCCCCTTTTTCGACAGGACGGGCACCGGGGAGCTGTTTTTT
TRBV5-1	-	-	TRBJ2-7	CASSLVGTHPDYEQYF	TGCGCCAGCAGCTTGGTCGGGACTCACCCAGACTACGAGCAGTACTTC
TRBV6-5	-	-	TRBJ1-2	CASSYSRSGGGGYTF	TGTGCCAGCAGTTACTCGCGGAGCGGGGGGGGTGGCTACACCTTC
TRBV7-2	-	TRBD2	TRBJ2-7	CASSPHPGLASIYEQYF	TGTGCCAGCAGCCCCCATCCGGGACTAGCGTCGATCTACGAGCAGTACTTC
TRBV28	-	-	TRBJ2-2	CASSLPYNTGELFF	TGTGCCAGCAGTCTACCTTACAACACCGGGGAGCTGTTTTTT
TRBV7-9	-	TRBD1	TRBJ2-5	CASSSQGQLQETQYF	TGTGCCAGCAGCTCACAGGGACAGCTGCAAGAGACCCAGTACTTC
TRBV6-1	-	TRBD1	TRBJ1-5	CASSDGQGQPQHF	TGTGCCAGCAGTGACGGACAGGGGCAGCCCCAGCATTTT
TRBV30	-	TRBD2	TRBJ2-1	CAWSVRVAGNEQFF	TGTGCCTGGAGTGTACGGGTAGCGGGGAATGAGCAGTTCTTC
TRBV5-1	-	-	TRBJ2-2	CASSFPQGSNTGELFF	TGCGCCAGCAGCTTTCCACAGGGTTCGAACACCGGGGAGCTGTTTTTT
TRBV29-1	-	-	TRBJ2-7	CSVEDPRASSYEQYF	TGCAGCGTTGAAGACCCGCGGGCTAGCTCCTACGAGCAGTACTTC
TRBV2	-	-	TRBJ2-2	CASSPTGELFF	TGTGCCAGCAGCCCGACCGGGGAGCTGTTTTTT
TRBV6-5	-	-	TRBJ1-4	CASSYVRVHSNEKLFF	TGTGCCAGCAGTTACGTCCGTGTACATTCTAATGAAAAACTGTTTTTT
TRBV19	-	-	TRBJ2-7	CASSDFSGVSYEQYF	TGTGCCAGTAGTGACTTTTCGGGGGTCTCCTACGAGCAGTACTTC
TRBV7-8	few	-	TRBJ1-5	CASSLAGSNQPQHF	TGTGCCAGCAGCTTAGCGGGGAGCAATCAGCCCCAGCATTTT
TRBV6-5	-	-	TRBJ2-7	CASSYSSADSYEQYF	TGTGCCAGCAGTTACTCGAGCGCGGACTCCTACGAGCAGTACTTC
TRBV7-8	-	-	TRBJ2-3	CASSLAKKRDTQYF	TGTGCCAGCAGCTTAGCGAAAAAGAGGGATACGCAGTATTTT
TRBV5-4	-	-	TRBJ2-7	CASSPARNEQYF	TGTGCCAGCAGCCCCGCCCGTAACGAGCAGTACTTC
TRBV5-1	-	TRBD1	TRBJ2-7	CASSWDRESSPDRVYEQYF	TGCGCCAGCAGCTGGGACAGGGAGTCGTCACCGGACCGGGTCTACGAGCAGTACTTC
TRBV6-1	-	-	TRBJ1-1	CASSETFRNTEAFF	TGTGCCAGCAGTGAAACCTTCAGGAACACTGAAGCTTTCTTT
TRBV2	few	-	TRBJ2-5	CASSETLSETQYF	TGTGCCAGCAGTGAAACCCTAAGCGAGACCCAGTACTTC
TRBV9	-	-	TRBJ2-3	CASSVEGRATDTQYF	TGTGCCAGCAGCGTTGAGGGAAGGGCGACAGATACGCAGTATTTT
TRBV21-1	-	-	TRBJ2-3	CASSKGVWKGRADTQYF	TGTGCCAGCAGCAAAGGAGTGTGGAAGGGAAGGGCAGATACGCAGTATTTT
TRBV9	-	-	TRBJ1-2	CASSASTHYGYTF	TGTGCCAGCAGCGCCTCGACCCACTATGGCTACACCTTC
TRBV9	-	TRBD1	TRBJ2-3	CASSSGTGMADTQYF	TGTGCCAGCAGCTCCGGGACAGGGATGGCAGATACGCAGTATTTT
TRBV9	-	-	TRBJ1-1	CASSVGTGPTLNTEAFF	TGTGCCAGCAGCGTAGGAACAGGGCCCACCCTGAACACTGAAGCTTTCTTT
TRBV4-1	-	TRBD1	TRBJ2-7	CASSPTPGQGNEQYF	TGCGCCAGCAGCCCCACCCCCGGACAGGGGAACGAGCAGTACTTC
TRBV28	-	TRBD2	TRBJ2-1	CASSTPTSGRNEQFF	TGTGCCAGCAGTACTCCCACTAGCGGGAGAAATGAGCAGTTCTTC